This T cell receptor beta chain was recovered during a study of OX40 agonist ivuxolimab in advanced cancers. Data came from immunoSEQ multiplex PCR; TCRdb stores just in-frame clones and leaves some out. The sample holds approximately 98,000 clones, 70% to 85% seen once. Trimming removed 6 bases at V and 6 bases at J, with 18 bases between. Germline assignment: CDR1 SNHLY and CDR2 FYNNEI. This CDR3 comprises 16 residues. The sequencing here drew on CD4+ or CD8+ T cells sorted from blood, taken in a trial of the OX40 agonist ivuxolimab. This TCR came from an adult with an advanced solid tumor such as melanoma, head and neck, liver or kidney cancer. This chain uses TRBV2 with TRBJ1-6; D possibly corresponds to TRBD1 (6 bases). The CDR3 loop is CASRSRGGASNSPLHF. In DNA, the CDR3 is TGTGCCAGCAGGTCCCGCGGGGGCGCAAGTAATTCACCCCTCCACTTT.